Each of the 27 T cell receptor beta chains below was sequenced from the same sample in a study of cytomegalovirus exposure and HLA in healthy donors. It was with 60 Vbeta and 13 Jbeta primers that the PCR ran. The table came from immunoSEQ multiplex PCR; TCRdb's copy has only in-frame clones and leaves some out. The sample lists 150,000 to 200,000 clones, around 75% occurring once. Material for sequencing was PBMCs. The receptors originated from a human donor in good health.

This clone has only a few counts. The V and J genes are TRBV4-3 and TRBJ1-2; 8 bases match TRBD1. J lost 3 bases, V lost 2 bases, and 11 bases had no gene match. This CDR3 comprises 17 residues. Germline CDR1 reads LGHNA; CDR2 reads YSLEER. This chain's CDR3 is CASSQRQGSLGHYGYTF. The CDR3 bases are TGCGCCAGCAGCCAAAGACAGGGGAGTCTTGGGCACTATGGCTACACCTTC.

In its sample, this clone was seen a few times. V and J are TRBV7-9 and TRBJ1-1; D perhaps matches TRBD1 (5 bases). Trimming took off 3 bases at V and 6 bases at J, with 14 bases between the two ends. Germline V CDR1 and CDR2: SEHNR, FQNEAQ (reference sequence). The CDR3 runs to 14 residues. The chain's CDR3 is CASSFDGGLAEAFF. In nucleotides, the CDR3 is TGTGCCAGCAGCTTCGACGGGGGTTTGGCTGAAGCTTTCTTT.

To note about this clone: Other DNA sequences within the sample encode an identical CDR3. The V and J genes are TRBV7-2 and TRBJ2-7, with D unclear. The CDR3 length is 13 residues. Germline loops: CDR1 SGHTA, CDR2 FQGNSA. V was cut by 3 bases and J by 1 base, with 7 bases left in between. Here the CDR3 reads CASSFFSSYEQYF. CDR3 nucleotide sequence: TGTGCCAGCAGCTTTTTTAGTTCCTACGAGCAGTACTTC.

The gene calls are TRBV5-4 and TRBJ2-5; 7 nucleotides match TRBD2. CDR1 and CDR2 (germline): SGHNT, YYREEE (reference sequence). V was pared by 2 bases and J by 5 bases, with 3 bases of the junction left unmatched. This CDR3 spans 13 amino acids. The DNA for the CDR3 is TGTGCCAGCAGCTTCCGGGGGGAGGAGACCCAGTACTTC. This gives the protein CASSFRGEETQYF.

The chain combines TRBV7-2 with TRBJ2-1; 16 nucleotides match TRBD2. This CDR3 region has 18 residues. The germline gives CDR1 SGHTA, CDR2 FQGNSA. V lost 5 bases and J lost 3; bases outside the gene matches: 7. In DNA form, the CDR3 reads TGTGCCAGCAGCCTATCGGGACTAGCGGGGGGGGGCTACAATGAGCAGTTCTTC. This sequence encodes CASSLSGLAGGGYNEQFF.

The chain carries TRBV5-5 and TRBJ1-3; 10 nucleotides agree with TRBD1. The CDR3 spans 15 residues. Germline V gene sequence: CDR1 SGHKS, CDR2 YYEKEE (reference sequence). The V gene end was trimmed by 0 bases and the J gene end by 7 bases; junction bases not matched to a gene: 4. The CDR3 reads CASSLVGTGDNTIYF. In DNA form, the CDR3 reads TGTGCCAGCAGCTTGGTGGGGACAGGGGACAACACCATATATTTT. The full variable domain, completed using reference TRBV5-5 and TRBJ1-3, is DAGVTQSPTHLIKTRGQQVTLRCSPISGHKSVSWYQQVLGQGPQFIFQYYEKEERGRGNFPDRFSARQFPNYSSELNVNALLLGDSALYLCASSLVGTGDNTIYFGEGSWLTVV.

This chain joins TRBV11-2 and TRBJ2-5, with a tentative D call TRBD2 (6 bases). V was shortened by 6 bases and J by 4 bases, with 21 bases between the two germline ends. The CDR3 spans 16 residues. Germline V gives CDR1 SGHAT, CDR2 FQNNGV. CDR3 residues: CASSNPVGGLGETQYF. CDR3 DNA: TGTGCCAGCAGTAACCCCGTGGGGGGATTGGGAGAGACCCAGTACTTC.

V usage is TRBV2 and J usage is TRBJ1-1; possibly TRBD1 for D (5 bases). With 8 bases removed from V and 2 bases from J, the gap between germline ends came to 12 bases. The CDR3 has 13 amino acids. CDR1 SNHLY and CDR2 FYNNEI come from the germline V gene. CDR3 sequence: CASGMTVNTEAFF. The CDR3 DNA follows: TGTGCCAGCGGAATGACAGTTAACACTGAAGCTTTCTTT. The full variable domain, in which reference TRBV2 and TRBJ1-1 provide the parts outside the CDR3, is EPEVTQTPSHQVTQMGQEVILRCVPISNHLYFYWYRQILGQKVEFLVSFYNNEISEKSEIFDDQFSVERPDGSNFTLKIRSTKLEDSAMYFCASGMTVNTEAFFGQGTRLTVV.

The V and J genes are TRBV28 and TRBJ1-5, with a weak D call TRBD1 (6 bases). CDR3 length: 14 residues. Trimming shortened V by 6 bases and J by 3 bases, and 12 bases separated the two germline ends. Germline V gene sequence: CDR1 MDHEN, CDR2 SYDVKM. CDR3 in amino acids: CASSATGPNQPQHF. In nucleotides, the CDR3 is TGTGCCAGCAGCGCAACAGGGCCCAATCAGCCCCAGCATTTT.

This clone occurred once. The chain employs TRBV13 and TRBJ1-4; D is ambiguous. The CDR3 extends over 15 amino acids. The germline gives CDR1 PRHDT, CDR2 FYEKMQ (reference sequence). The V and J ends lost 2 bases and 1 base respectively, with 8 bases between them. CDR3 nucleotide sequence: TGTGCCAGCAGCTTACGGGAAGAAACTAATGAAAAACTGTTTTTT. Amino acid sequence: CASSLREETNEKLFF.

The genes are TRBV2 and TRBJ1-6; the D gene is possibly TRBD1 (5 bases). V was trimmed by 2 bases and J by 6 bases, leaving 8 bases between them. The CDR3 loop spans 14 amino acids. Germline CDR1 is SNHLY and CDR2 is FYNNEI. CDR3 sequence: CASSEQGFNSPLHF. The CDR3 DNA sequence: TGTGCCAGCAGTGAACAGGGTTTTAATTCACCCCTCCACTTT.

The chain recombines TRBV19 with TRBJ2-7; 7 positions match TRBD1. CDR1 LNHDA and CDR2 SQIVND come from the germline V gene (reference sequence). This CDR3 comprises 15 residues. V shed 2 bases, J shed 10 bases, and the junction held 14 bases outside the gene matches. The CDR3 DNA follows: TGTGCCAGTAGTATACCGGACAGGCCCGGGGAAGGACAGTACTTC. It is translated as CASSIPDRPGEGQYF.

This clone occurred once. The gene calls are TRBV14 and TRBJ1-2; D is perhaps TRBD1 (5 bases). Deletions cut 1 base from V and 4 bases from J, with 10 bases between. Germline V gene sequence: CDR1 SGHDN, CDR2 FVKESK. The CDR3 is 14 residues long. The CDR3 coding sequence is TGTGCCAGCAGCCAAGCGACAGCTGCCTATGGCTACACCTTC. Amino acids: CASSQATAAYGYTF.

J is TRBJ2-4 and V is TRBV4-1, with TRBD2 identical over 11 bases. In germline, CDR1 is MGHRA, CDR2 YSYEKL. CDR3 size: 19 residues. V shed 6 bases, J shed 0 bases, and the junction held 13 bases outside the gene matches. This CDR3 reads CASRIRRLAGLLAKNIQYF. As DNA, the CDR3 is TGCGCCAGCAGGATTCGGAGACTAGCGGGGCTTCTAGCCAAAAACATTCAGTACTTC.

The chain has TRBV29-1 and TRBJ2-1, with a possible D match to TRBD1 (5 bases). Germline CDR1 is SQVTM and CDR2 is ANQGSEA. The CDR3 contains 12 residues. DNA of the CDR3: TGCGTAGGAGACAAGGGGTCGAATGAGCAGTTCTTC. Translation: CVGDKGSNEQFF.

The chain links TRBV2 to TRBJ1-2; the D is unclear. The CDR3 length is 16 residues. Germline V lookup: CDR1 SNHLY, CDR2 FYNNEI. V was clipped by 4 bases and J by 0 bases, with 15 bases between them. CDR3 in amino acids: CASSVSTQQTNYGYTF. Written as DNA, the CDR3 is TGTGCCAGCAGTGTGTCGACACAACAAACTAACTATGGCTACACCTTC.

V usage is TRBV10-3 and J usage is TRBJ2-1; 8 bases align to TRBD1. Germline CDR1 reads ENHRY; CDR2 reads SYGVKD. The ends lost 5 bases at V and 2 bases at J; junction bases unmatched: 5. This CDR3 comprises 15 residues. Here the CDR3 DNA reads TGTGCCATCAGTAATCCGGGACAGGCCTACAATGAGCAGTTCTTC. This gives the protein CAISNPGQAYNEQFF.

This clone showed up just a few times. The V gene is TRBV5-1, the J gene TRBJ1-5; D remains unclear. With 3 bases removed from V and 4 bases from J, the gap between germline ends came to 8 bases. Germline assignment: CDR1 SGHRS and CDR2 YFSETQ. The CDR3 runs to 13 residues. The CDR3 DNA sequence: TGCGCCAGCAGCTCGACGGGAAATCAGCCCCAGCATTTT. Translation gives CASSSTGNQPQHF.

V gene TRBV4-3 combines with J gene TRBJ2-3; D gene uncertain. Per germline, CDR1 LGHNA and CDR2 YSLEER. Trimming stripped 1 base from V and 2 bases from J, with 7 bases between. The CDR3 covers 14 residues. CDR3 sequence: CASSQGGTTDTQYF. DNA of the CDR3: TGCGCCAGCAGCCAAGGAGGCACCACAGATACGCAGTATTTT.

The gene calls are TRBV5-1 and TRBJ2-7, with 13 positions matching TRBD2. Germline V gene sequence: CDR1 SGHRS, CDR2 YFSETQ. The J segment lost 3 bases and the V segment lost 3 bases, leaving 6 bases of the junction unmatched. The CDR3 is 16 amino acids. The CDR3 region has the DNA TGCGCCAGCAGCTCGGATGGACTAGCGGGGGTCTACGAGCAGTACTTC. It is translated as CASSSDGLAGVYEQYF.

The table lists this clone with a few counts. The J gene is TRBJ1-5, the V gene TRBV25-1; a possible D gene is TRBD1 (5 bases). Germline CDR1 and CDR2: MGHDK and SYGVNS. This CDR3 is 15 amino acids long. V was shortened by 3 bases and J by 0 bases, with 9 bases between the two germline ends. The CDR3 reads CASSEDIYSNQPQHF. For the CDR3, the DNA is TGTGCCAGCAGTGAGGACATATATAGCAATCAGCCCCAGCATTTT.

The CDR3 DNA is TGTGCCAGCAGTCCTGACCCGGGACAGGGCCACACCGGGGAGCTGTTTTTT. Translating gives CASSPDPGQGHTGELFF. This rearrangement joins TRBV7-9 to TRBJ2-2; 9 bases fit TRBD1. CDR1 is SEHNR and CDR2 is FQNEAQ in the germline V gene (reference sequence). The V segment lost 6 bases and the J segment 3 bases; nucleotides outside the gene matches: 11. The CDR3 covers 17 residues.

The V call is TRBV7-6, the J call TRBJ2-7; 10 bases are shared with TRBD1. This CDR3 has 13 amino acids. Germline CDR1 reads SGHVS; CDR2 reads FNYEAQ. V lost 4 bases to trimming and J lost 5 bases; unmatched junction nucleotides: 2. This CDR3 reads CASSSDRGDEQYF. CDR3 bases: TGTGCCAGCAGCTCGGACAGGGGGGACGAGCAGTACTTC.

The V call is TRBV5-1, the J call TRBJ2-1, with D possibly being TRBD1 (5 bases). The CDR3 length is 14 residues. Germline values: CDR1 SGHRS, CDR2 YFSETQ. V was shortened by 4 bases and J by 2 bases, with 10 bases between the two germline ends. The CDR3 loop is CASSERTTYNEQFF. Written as DNA, the CDR3 is TGCGCCAGCAGCGAAAGGACAACCTACAATGAGCAGTTCTTC.

About this clone: The conserved closing phenylalanine or tryptophan is absent in this CDR3, likely reflecting a read error. The chain carries TRBV7-9 and TRBJ1-6, with 7 bases fitting TRBD1. This CDR3 spans 15 amino acids. V shed 6 bases, J shed 7 bases, and the junction held 9 bases outside the gene matches. Germline V gene data show CDR1 as SEHNR and CDR2 as FQNEAQ (reference sequence). The CDR3 DNA reads as TGTGCCAGCAGTCAAGGACAGGTGGAAAATTCACCCCTCCACCTT. Translation gives CASSQGQVENSPLHL.

V is TRBV11-3 and J is TRBJ1-1; D possibly corresponds to TRBD1 (5 bases). Germline V gene lookup returns CDR1 SGHNT and CDR2 YENEEA. Trimming took 5 bases from V and 2 from J, leaving 15 bases between them. The CDR3 contains 15 residues. The CDR3 DNA is TGTGCCAGCAGCCCTCGCCGGGGGTCAAACACTGAAGCTTTCTTT. It encodes CASSPRRGSNTEAFF. Full variable domain (remainder filled in from reference TRBV11-3 and TRBJ1-1): EAGVVQSPRYKIIEKKQPVAFWCNPISGHNTLYWYLQNLGQGPELLIRYENEEAVDDSQLPKDRFSAERLKGVDSTLKIQPAELGDSAVYLCASSPRRGSNTEAFFGQGTRLTVV.

The chain employs TRBV29-1 and TRBJ2-7; weak D call: TRBD1 (5 bases). The CDR3 spans 12 residues. The V gene's germline CDR1 is SQVTM and CDR2 ANQGSEA. Trimming left V 8 bases short and J 2 bases short, with 13 bases between. CDR3 residues: CSPRTITYEQYF. The CDR3, as DNA: TGCAGCCCCCGGACAATTACCTACGAGCAGTACTTC.